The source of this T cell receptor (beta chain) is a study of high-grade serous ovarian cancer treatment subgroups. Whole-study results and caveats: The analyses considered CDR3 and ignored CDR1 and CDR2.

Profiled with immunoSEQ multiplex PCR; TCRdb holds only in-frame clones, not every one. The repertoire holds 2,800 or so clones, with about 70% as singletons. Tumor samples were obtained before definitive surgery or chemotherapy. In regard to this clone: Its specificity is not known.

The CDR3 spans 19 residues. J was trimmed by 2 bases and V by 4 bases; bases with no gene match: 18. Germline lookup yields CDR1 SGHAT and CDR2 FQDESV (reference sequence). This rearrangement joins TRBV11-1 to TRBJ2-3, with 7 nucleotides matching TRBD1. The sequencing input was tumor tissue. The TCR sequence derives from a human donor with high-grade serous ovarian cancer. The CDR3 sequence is CASSSPRRSGTEITDTQYF. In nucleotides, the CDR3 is TGTGCCAGCAGCTCCCCCCGGAGATCCGGGACAGAAATCACAGATACGCAGTATTTT.